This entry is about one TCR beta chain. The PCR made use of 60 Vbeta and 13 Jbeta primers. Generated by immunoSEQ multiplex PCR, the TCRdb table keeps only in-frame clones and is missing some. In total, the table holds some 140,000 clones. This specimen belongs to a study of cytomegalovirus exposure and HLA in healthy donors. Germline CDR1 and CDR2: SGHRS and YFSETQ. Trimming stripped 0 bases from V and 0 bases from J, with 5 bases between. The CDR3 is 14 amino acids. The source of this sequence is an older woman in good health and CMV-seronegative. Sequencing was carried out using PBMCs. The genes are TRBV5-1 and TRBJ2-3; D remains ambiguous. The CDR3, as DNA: TGCGCCAGCAGCTTGGACACAAGCACAGATACGCAGTATTTT. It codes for CASSLDTSTDTQYF.